These 32 T cell receptor beta chains were sequenced from one sample in a study of T cell responses to AZD1222 COVID-19 vaccine. TCRdb keeps only in-frame clones here, not all; method: immunoSEQ multiplex PCR. This table has about 110,000 clones, about 95% appearing once. Sequences were derived from peripheral blood, sampled 28 days after the second AZD1222 dose. These receptors came from an adult who received the AZD1222 COVID-19 vaccine.

The genes are TRBV5-1 and TRBJ1-1; 9 bases align to TRBD1. This CDR3 has 15 residues. Germline assignment: CDR1 SGHRS and CDR2 YFSETQ. The trim removed 3 bases at V and 11 bases at J, leaving 14 bases unmatched. The CDR3 sequence: CASSSQTGGFFGAFF. The CDR3 DNA follows: TGCGCCAGCAGCTCCCAGACAGGGGGTTTTTTTGGGGCTTTCTTT.

The chain couples TRBV18 to TRBJ2-2; D not certain. The CDR3 spans 14 residues. CDR1 and CDR2 (germline): KGHSH, LQKENI. V shed 3 bases and J shed 3 bases, with 8 bases lying between them. CDR3 sequence (DNA): TGTGCCAGCTCACCGTTTGGCGACACCGGGGAGCTGTTTTTT. Its translation: CASSPFGDTGELFF.

The chain's CDR3 is CASSPTRPKYEQYF. CDR3 sequence (DNA): TGTGCCAGCTCACCAACGCGGCCGAAGTACGAGCAGTACTTC. The chain carries TRBV18 and TRBJ2-7, with unresolved D. Germline V CDR1 and CDR2: KGHSH, LQKENI. V was trimmed by 2 bases and J by 4 bases, leaving 12 bases between them. The CDR3 covers 14 residues.

This rearrangement joins TRBV6-2 or TRBV6-3 to TRBJ1-1; D not certain. The CDR3 consists of 13 residues. Trimming left V 4 bases short and J 3 bases short, with 9 bases between. CDR1 is MNHEY and CDR2 is SVGEGT in the germline V gene. As DNA, the CDR3 is TGTGCCAGCAGTTCAACAGCATACACTGAAGCTTTCTTT. This sequence encodes CASSSTAYTEAFF.

J is TRBJ1-4 and V is TRBV7-2; D may be TRBD1 (5 bases). This CDR3 has 15 amino acids. Trimming removed 1 base from V and 8 bases from J, with 14 bases in between. Per germline, CDR1 SGHTA and CDR2 FQGNSA. CDR3 amino acids: CASSLGGTDGEKLFF. CDR3 in DNA: TGTGCCAGCAGCTTAGGAGGGACCGACGGGGAAAAACTGTTTTTT.

This clone has a single count. The chain links TRBV19 to TRBJ1-2, with D possibly TRBD1 on 5 matching bases. Germline loops: CDR1 LNHDA, CDR2 SQIVND (reference sequence). Trimming removed 6 bases from V and 8 bases from J, with 16 bases in between. The CDR3 sequence is 13 residues long. CDR3 loop: CASRNQGSGGYTF. The CDR3 DNA reads as TGTGCCAGTAGGAACCAGGGTTCAGGGGGCTACACCTTC.

The chain combines TRBV7-6 with TRBJ1-1; TRBD1 is a possible D gene (6 bases). Germline V CDR1 and CDR2: SGHVS, FNYEAQ. The CDR3 consists of 14 residues. The V end lost 1 base, the J end lost 1 base, and 7 bases lay between the germline ends. In nucleotides, the CDR3 is TGTGCCAGCAGCTTAGTAGGGGGGAACACTGAAGCTTTCTTT. Its translation is CASSLVGGNTEAFF.

The chain is built from TRBV19 and TRBJ1-2; 11 nucleotides line up with TRBD1. V gave up 2 bases and J gave up 6 bases; unmatched junction bases: 14. In germline, CDR1 is LNHDA, CDR2 SQIVND (reference sequence). This CDR3 region has 18 residues. CDR3 sequence: CASSILGTGGGSLHGYTF. CDR3 nucleotides: TGTGCCAGTAGTATACTGGGGACAGGGGGAGGGTCGTTACATGGCTACACCTTC. Filled out from reference TRBV19 and TRBJ1-2, the complete variable domain reads DGGITQSPKYLFRKEGQNVTLSCEQNLNHDAMYWYRQDPGQGLRLIYYSQIVNDFQKGDIAEGYSVSREKKESFPLTVTSAQKNPTAFYLCASSILGTGGGSLHGYTFGSGTRLTVV.

V is TRBV19 and J is TRBJ1-2, with unresolved D. The V end was cut by 7 bases, the J end by 4 bases, with 13 bases between. The CDR3 is made up of 13 amino acids. CDR1 is LNHDA, CDR2 SQIVND, per germline (reference sequence). The CDR3 DNA is TGTGCCAGTAATTCAGACGACACCTATGGCTACACCTTC. Its translation: CASNSDDTYGYTF.

J is TRBJ2-1 and V is TRBV19, with D possibly being TRBD1 or TRBD2 (5 bases each). Trimming took 6 bases from V and 0 from J, leaving 18 bases between them. This CDR3 is 17 amino acids long. Germline CDR1 reads LNHDA; CDR2 reads SQIVND (reference sequence). CDR3 coding DNA: TGTGCCAGTAGCAAATTCCGGGACGGCAGCTCCTACAATGAGCAGTTCTTC. It specifies CASSKFRDGSSYNEQFF.

The chain employs TRBV6-4 and TRBJ1-5; 8 bases align to TRBD1. CDR1 and CDR2 from the germline V gene are MRHNA and SNTAGT. This CDR3 comprises 13 residues. V was clipped by 6 bases and J by 7 bases; unmatched bases: 5. CDR3 region: CASSGQGEQPQHF. CDR3 bases: TGTGCCAGCAGCGGACAGGGTGAGCAGCCCCAGCATTTT.

The gene calls are TRBV10-3 and TRBJ2-1; 9 nucleotides line up with TRBD2. V was pared by 0 bases and J by 6 bases, with 6 bases of the junction left unmatched. CDR3 length: 16 residues. Germline values: CDR1 ENHRY, CDR2 SYGVKD. CDR3 region: CAISESLAGPPNEQFF. The CDR3, as DNA: TGTGCCATCAGTGAGTCTCTAGCGGGGCCCCCCAATGAGCAGTTCTTC.

The V and J genes are TRBV29-1 and TRBJ1-2, with D possibly matching TRBD1 (5 bases). The CDR3 contains 13 residues. The V gene's germline CDR1 is SQVTM and CDR2 ANQGSEA. V shed 5 bases and J shed 5 bases, with 15 bases lying between them. CDR3 bases: TGCAGCGTTTCGGGACGGATGACATATGGCTACACCTTC. Its protein is CSVSGRMTYGYTF.

This chain uses TRBV7-9 with TRBJ1-3; 9 bases are a match to TRBD1. J gave up 2 bases and V 4 bases, and 6 bases lay outside the gene matches. Germline loops: CDR1 SEHNR, CDR2 FQNEAQ (reference sequence). CDR3 length: 16 residues. The CDR3 bases are TGTGCCAGCAGCTCGAGAGGGACAGGGACTGGAAACACCATATATTTT. Translation: CASSSRGTGTGNTIYF.

The rearrangement links TRBV2 to TRBJ1-1; D unclear. V lost 7 bases and J lost 4, with 16 bases in between. This CDR3 comprises 14 residues. CDR1 and CDR2 (germline): SNHLY, FYNNEI. CDR3 amino acids: CASTLGGGITEAFF. The DNA for the CDR3 is TGTGCCAGCACCTTAGGCGGAGGTATCACTGAAGCTTTCTTT.

The chain is built from TRBV19 and TRBJ1-5; TRBD1 matches 8 bases. Trimming cost V 7 bases and J 5 bases; bases outside gene matches: 7. This CDR3 has 14 residues. CDR1 and CDR2 from the germline V gene are LNHDA and SQIVND (reference sequence). The CDR3 nucleotides read TGTGCCAGTACTCCGGGACAGGTTTATCAGCCCCAGCATTTT. Encoded protein: CASTPGQVYQPQHF.

The chain links TRBV18 to TRBJ2-2, with a possible D match to TRBD2 (6 bases). V lost 2 bases and J lost 3, with 22 bases in between. In germline, CDR1 is KGHSH, CDR2 LQKENI. This CDR3 has 19 amino acids. The CDR3 spells CASSPSLFREVEDTGELFF. Written as DNA, the CDR3 is TGTGCCAGCTCACCATCACTTTTCAGGGAGGTAGAGGACACCGGGGAGCTGTTTTTT.

V is TRBV2 and J is TRBJ2-7; D is possibly TRBD2 (6 bases). This CDR3 is built from 12 residues. CDR1 SNHLY and CDR2 FYNNEI come from the germline V gene. V lost 5 bases and J 4 bases, leaving 9 bases between the germline ends. The CDR3 region is CASSFSGYEQYF. CDR3 DNA: TGTGCCAGCAGTTTTAGCGGTTACGAGCAGTACTTC.

The chain combines TRBV27 with TRBJ2-3, with D possibly TRBD1 on 6 matching bases. The germline V and J ends were trimmed by 3 bases and 0 bases, with 10 bases remaining between them. CDR1 is MNHEY and CDR2 is SMNVEV in the germline V gene (reference sequence). The CDR3 has 15 residues. The CDR3 coding sequence is TGTGCCAGCAGTTTGGGGGCGGTAAGCACAGATACGCAGTATTTT. Protein product: CASSLGAVSTDTQYF.

In its sample, this clone was seen a few times. The chain recombines TRBV9 with TRBJ1-6; TRBD1 is a possible D gene (6 bases). Trimming removed 8 bases from V and 7 bases from J, with 22 bases in between. This CDR3 contains 16 residues. The V gene's germline CDR1 is SGDLS and CDR2 YYNGEE. The CDR3 spells CASGTGTPTPNSPLHF. DNA of the CDR3: TGTGCCAGTGGTACCGGGACACCAACTCCAAATTCACCCCTCCACTTT.

The chain joins TRBV5-4 to TRBJ2-1, with 7 positions matching TRBD2. J was trimmed by 7 bases and V by 1 base; bases with no gene match: 5. Germline-derived CDR1 and CDR2 are SGHNT and YYREEE (reference sequence). The CDR3 contains 14 residues. The CDR3 sequence: CASSLWLADNEQFF. The CDR3 DNA sequence: TGTGCCAGCAGCTTGTGGCTAGCGGATAATGAGCAGTTCTTC.

The J gene is TRBJ2-7, the V gene TRBV30; TRBD2 matches 10 bases. The germline V gene has CDR1 GTSNPN and CDR2 SVGIG (reference sequence). The length of the CDR3 is 14 residues. Germline trimming cut 0 bases from V and 1 base from J; bases unmatched to any gene: 0. This chain's CDR3 is CAWSVAGGSYEQYF. DNA for the CDR3: TGTGCCTGGAGTGTAGCGGGGGGGTCCTACGAGCAGTACTTC.

This rearrangement joins TRBV6-5 to TRBJ1-5, with no clear D. The CDR3 has 15 amino acids. Germline CDR1 and CDR2: MNHEY and SVGAGI. The V and J ends lost 7 bases and 0 bases respectively, with 13 bases between them. CDR3 sequence (DNA): TGTGCCAGCACCGCCCGGCAAAATAGCAATCAGCCCCAGCATTTT. Translation: CASTARQNSNQPQHF.

The J gene is TRBJ2-1, the V gene TRBV28; 8 bases fit TRBD2. The germline CDR1 and CDR2 sequences are MDHEN and SYDVKM. CDR3 length equals 17 residues. V dropped 1 base and J dropped 5; count of bases not matched to a gene: 10. The DNA of the CDR3 is TGTGCCAGCAGTTTATTGGGAACTAGCGGAGGGGACAATGAGCAGTTCTTC. Translation: CASSLLGTSGGDNEQFF.

In its sample, this clone was seen once. The chain joins TRBV5-4 to TRBJ2-2, with 7 bases fitting TRBD2. Germline-derived CDR1 and CDR2 are SGHNT and YYREEE (reference sequence). CDR3 size: 19 residues. J was trimmed by 5 bases and V by 6 bases; bases with no gene match: 22. Here the CDR3 reads CASTRSGAGPKSGTGELFF. In DNA form, the CDR3 reads TGTGCCAGCACCCGGTCGGGAGCGGGACCGAAATCGGGGACCGGGGAGCTGTTTTTT.

The V gene is TRBV5-8, the J gene TRBJ2-5, with 10 positions matching TRBD1. The CDR3 is 16 residues long. V shed 6 bases, J shed 2 bases, and the junction held 10 bases outside the gene matches. The germline CDR1 and CDR2 sequences are SGHTS and YDEGEE. CDR3 sequence: CASIKDRGRRQETQYF. CDR3 sequence (DNA): TGTGCCAGCATCAAAGACAGGGGGCGAAGACAAGAGACCCAGTACTTC.

The chain uses TRBV27 and TRBJ1-1; D is uncertain. Deletions cut 2 bases from V and 1 base from J, with 8 bases between. CDR1 is MNHEY, CDR2 SMNVEV, per germline (reference sequence). The CDR3 is 14 amino acids. The CDR3 here is CASSLGDTNTEAFF. The DNA for the CDR3 is TGTGCCAGCAGTTTAGGTGATACGAACACTGAAGCTTTCTTT.

The V call is TRBV15, the J call TRBJ1-1; D is uncertain. Trimming cost V 1 base and J 5 bases, with 14 bases left between them. Germline CDR1 LNHNV, CDR2 YYDKDF (reference sequence). The CDR3 contains 15 residues. The CDR3 protein is CATSRGSSGRTEAFF. The CDR3 region has the DNA TGTGCCACCAGCAGAGGTAGCAGTGGTCGGACTGAAGCTTTCTTT.

The chain's CDR3 is CASRSLSSDTQYF. The CDR3 bases are TGTGCCAGCAGGTCCCTAAGTTCAGATACGCAGTATTTT. The V gene is TRBV7-9, the J gene TRBJ2-3; D remains unclear. V lost 6 bases and J lost 4, with 11 bases in between. Germline values: CDR1 SEHNR, CDR2 FQNEAQ (reference sequence). The CDR3 totals 13 residues.

The chain uses TRBV5-5 and TRBJ2-5, with D perhaps matching TRBD1 (5 bases). The V and J ends lost 4 bases and 11 bases respectively, with 18 bases between them. The CDR3 consists of 13 residues. Germline V CDR1 and CDR2: SGHKS, YYEKEE (reference sequence). CDR3 sequence (DNA): TGTGCCAGCAGCAGGGGCCAAGGACGGAGTCAGTACTTC. Its protein is CASSRGQGRSQYF.

The rearrangement joins TRBV2 to TRBJ1-5; tentative D call: TRBD1 (5 bases). Germline lookup yields CDR1 SNHLY and CDR2 FYNNEI. The CDR3 runs 15 residues. Trimming left V 7 bases short and J 1 base short, with 14 bases between. The CDR3 protein is CASKAGILSNQPQHF. The CDR3 region has the DNA TGTGCCAGCAAGGCAGGGATCCTGAGCAATCAGCCCCAGCATTTT.

This rearrangement joins TRBV5-1 to TRBJ2-3; 11 nucleotides match TRBD2. This CDR3 has 16 amino acids. Germline V gene data show CDR1 as SGHRS and CDR2 as YFSETQ. Trimming removed 4 bases from V and 2 bases from J; junction bases left unmatched: 6. CDR3 bases: TGCGCCAGCAGCCGGGGACTAGCGGAATCCACAGATACGCAGTATTTT. Translating it yields CASSRGLAESTDTQYF.